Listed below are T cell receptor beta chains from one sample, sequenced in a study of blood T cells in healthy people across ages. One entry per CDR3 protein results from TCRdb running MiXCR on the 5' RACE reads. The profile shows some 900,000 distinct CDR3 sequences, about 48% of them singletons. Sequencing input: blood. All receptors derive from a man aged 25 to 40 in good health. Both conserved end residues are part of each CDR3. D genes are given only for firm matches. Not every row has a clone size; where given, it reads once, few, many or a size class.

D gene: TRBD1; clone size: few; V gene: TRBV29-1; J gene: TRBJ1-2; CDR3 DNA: TGCAGCGTCCTGGTCCAGGGGGCGCATCTGGATGGCTACACCTTC; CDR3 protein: CSVLVQGAHLDGYTF
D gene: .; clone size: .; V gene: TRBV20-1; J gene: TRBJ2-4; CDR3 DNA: TGCAGCCCAGGGGCCCAAAACATTCAGTACTTC; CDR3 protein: CSPGAQNIQYF
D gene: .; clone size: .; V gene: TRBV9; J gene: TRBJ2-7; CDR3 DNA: TGTGCCAGCAGCGAGGACACGGACCTCGAGCAGTACTTC; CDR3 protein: CASSEDTDLEQYF
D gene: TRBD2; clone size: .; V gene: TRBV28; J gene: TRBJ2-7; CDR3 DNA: TGTGCCAGCCTCCCAGGGACTAGTCCCTACGAGCAGTACTTC; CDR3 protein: CASLPGTSPYEQYF
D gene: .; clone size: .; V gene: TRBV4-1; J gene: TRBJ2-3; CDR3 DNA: TGCGCCAGCAGCCATTTGGGATCCTCGGATACGCAGTATTTT; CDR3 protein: CASSHLGSSDTQYF
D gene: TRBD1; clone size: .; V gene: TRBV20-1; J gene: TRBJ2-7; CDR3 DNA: TGCAGTGCTAGAGATCTGGTCCCGGGACAGGGGGCCTACGAGCAGTACTTC; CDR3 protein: CSARDLVPGQGAYEQYF
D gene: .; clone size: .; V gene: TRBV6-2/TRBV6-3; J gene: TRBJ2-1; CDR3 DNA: TGTGCCAGCTCCATGCCCAACACAGGGACATATGAGCAGTTCTTC; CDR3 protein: CASSMPNTGTYEQFF
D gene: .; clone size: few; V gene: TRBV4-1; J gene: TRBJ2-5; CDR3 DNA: TGCGCCAGCAGCCATTCCATTTCCGGGACATTCGGGGAGACCCAGTACTTC; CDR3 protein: CASSHSISGTFGETQYF
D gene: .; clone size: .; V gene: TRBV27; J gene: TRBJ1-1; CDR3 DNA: TGTGCCAGCAGTGTTGGTTTCAACACTGAAGCTTTCTTT; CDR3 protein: CASSVGFNTEAFF
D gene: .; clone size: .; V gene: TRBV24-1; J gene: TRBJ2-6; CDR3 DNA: TGTGCCACCAGTGGTCCGGGACAAACCTCTGGGGCCAACGTCCTGACTTTC; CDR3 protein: CATSGPGQTSGANVLTF
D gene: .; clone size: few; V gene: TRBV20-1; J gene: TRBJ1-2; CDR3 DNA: TGCAGTGCTAGAGATCCCAGGGTAGACTATGGCTACACCTTC; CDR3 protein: CSARDPRVDYGYTF
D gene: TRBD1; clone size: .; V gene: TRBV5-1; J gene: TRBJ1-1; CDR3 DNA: TGCGCCAGCACATGGGGCGCAGGGGGCATGAACACTGAAGCTTTCTTT; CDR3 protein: CASTWGAGGMNTEAFF
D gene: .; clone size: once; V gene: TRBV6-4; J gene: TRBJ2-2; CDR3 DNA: TGTGCCAGCAGTGACGAACAGGGCGGGGAGCTGTTTTTT; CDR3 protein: CASSDEQGGELFF
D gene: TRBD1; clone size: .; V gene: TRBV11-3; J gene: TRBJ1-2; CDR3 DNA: TGTGCCAGCAGCCCCGCGGGGCAGGGGGTCTATGGCTACACCTTC; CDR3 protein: CASSPAGQGVYGYTF
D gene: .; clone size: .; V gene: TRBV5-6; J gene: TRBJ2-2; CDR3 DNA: TGTGCCAGCAGCTTAGGGGTTAAGAACACCGGGGAGCTGTTTTTT; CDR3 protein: CASSLGVKNTGELFF
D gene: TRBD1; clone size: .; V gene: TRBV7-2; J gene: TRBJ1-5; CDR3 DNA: TGTGCCAGCAGCTTAGTAAGGGGGCAGGGCGGACAGCCCCAGCATTTT; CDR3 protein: CASSLVRGQGGQPQHF
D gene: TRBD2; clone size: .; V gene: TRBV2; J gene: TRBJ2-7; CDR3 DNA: TGTGCCAGCAGTGAAGCGCTGATAGCGGGGGGCTACGAGCAGTACTTC; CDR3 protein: CASSEALIAGGYEQYF
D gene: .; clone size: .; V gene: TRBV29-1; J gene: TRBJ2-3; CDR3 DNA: TGCAGCGTTGAGGGGCGGGGGCACACAGATACGCAGTATTTT; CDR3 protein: CSVEGRGHTDTQYF
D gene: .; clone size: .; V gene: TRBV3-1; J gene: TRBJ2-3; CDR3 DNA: TGTGCCAGCAGCGAGGGACGGACCAGTAGAAATACGCAGTATTTT; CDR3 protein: CASSEGRTSRNTQYF
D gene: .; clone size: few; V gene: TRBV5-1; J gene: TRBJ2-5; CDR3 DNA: TGCGCCAGCAGCCCGACGGGGTCGTGGGAGACCCAGTACTTC; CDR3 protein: CASSPTGSWETQYF
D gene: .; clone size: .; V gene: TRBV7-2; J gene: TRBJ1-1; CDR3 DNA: TGTGCCAGCAGCGCTTCCGGGCGGGTGAACACTGAAGCTTTCTTT; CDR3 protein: CASSASGRVNTEAFF
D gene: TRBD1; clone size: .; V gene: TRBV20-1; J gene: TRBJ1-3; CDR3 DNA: TGCAGTGCTCCCAACAGGGGAGCCGGAAACACCATATATTTT; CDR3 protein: CSAPNRGAGNTIYF
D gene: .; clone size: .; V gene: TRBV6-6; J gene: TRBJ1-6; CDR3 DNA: TGTGCCAGCAGTTATGGCAGCCTCTCCTATAATTCACCCCTCCACTTT; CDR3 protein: CASSYGSLSYNSPLHF
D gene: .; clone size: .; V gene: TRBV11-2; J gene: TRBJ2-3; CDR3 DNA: TGTGCCAGCAGCTTAGGACTCGGGGGAGATACGCAGTATTTT; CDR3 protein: CASSLGLGGDTQYF
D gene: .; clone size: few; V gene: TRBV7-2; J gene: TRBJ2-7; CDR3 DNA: TGTGCCAGCAGCTTTAAAGGCGGATACTCCTACGAGCAGTACTTC; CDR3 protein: CASSFKGGYSYEQYF
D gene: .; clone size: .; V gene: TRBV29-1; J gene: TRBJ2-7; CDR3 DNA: TGCAGCGTTTTGCCCACCGGGAGCTCCTACAATGAGCAGTACTTC; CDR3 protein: CSVLPTGSSYNEQYF
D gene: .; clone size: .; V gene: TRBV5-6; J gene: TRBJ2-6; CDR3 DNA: TGTGCCAGCAGCTGGGCAGGGTCAGGGGCCAACGTCCTGACTTTC; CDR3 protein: CASSWAGSGANVLTF
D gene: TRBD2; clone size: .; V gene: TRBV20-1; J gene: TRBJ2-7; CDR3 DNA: TGCAGTGCTAACCGGGACTACTTCTCCTGCGAGCAGTACTTC; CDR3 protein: CSANRDYFSCEQYF
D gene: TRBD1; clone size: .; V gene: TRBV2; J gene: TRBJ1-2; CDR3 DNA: TGTGCCAGCAGTGCAATACCCGGGACAGGCTATGGCTACACCTTC; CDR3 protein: CASSAIPGTGYGYTF
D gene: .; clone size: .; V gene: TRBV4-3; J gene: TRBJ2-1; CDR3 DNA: TGCGCCAGCAGCCAAGATGTGGCAGGGGCTTACAATGAGCAGTTCTTC; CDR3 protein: CASSQDVAGAYNEQFF
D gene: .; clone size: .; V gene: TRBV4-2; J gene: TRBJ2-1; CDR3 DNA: TGTGCCAGCAGCCAAGAAGTGGGCCCGTACTCCTACAATGAGCAGTTCTTC; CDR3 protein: CASSQEVGPYSYNEQFF
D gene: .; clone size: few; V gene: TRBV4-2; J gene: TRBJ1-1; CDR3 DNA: TGTGCCAGCAGCCCCCGGGACCGCACTGAAGCTTTCTTT; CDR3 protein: CASSPRDRTEAFF
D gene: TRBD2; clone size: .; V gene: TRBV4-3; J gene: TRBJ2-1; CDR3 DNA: TGCGCCAGCAGCCAAAGATTTGGGACTGGCGGGGGGCCATTAAACAATGAGCAGTTCTTC; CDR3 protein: CASSQRFGTGGGPLNNEQFF
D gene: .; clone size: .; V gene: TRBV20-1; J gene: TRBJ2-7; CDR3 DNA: TGCAGTGCCCAACCGAGCTACGAGCAGTACTTC; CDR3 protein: CSAQPSYEQYF
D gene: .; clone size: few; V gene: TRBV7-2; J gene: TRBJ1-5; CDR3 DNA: TGTGCCAGCAGCTTAGCGCTGGTGGGGAAGGGCAATCAGCCCCAGCATTTT; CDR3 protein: CASSLALVGKGNQPQHF
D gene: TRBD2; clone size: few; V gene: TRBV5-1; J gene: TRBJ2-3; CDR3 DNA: TGCGCCAGCAGCTTGGCCCTGGGACTAGCGGGGGGCACAGATACGCAGTATTTT; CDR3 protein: CASSLALGLAGGTDTQYF
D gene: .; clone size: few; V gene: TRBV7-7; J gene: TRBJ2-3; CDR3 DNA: TGTGCTAGCAGCTTAGGTCCTGACACAGATACGCAGTATTTT; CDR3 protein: CASSLGPDTDTQYF
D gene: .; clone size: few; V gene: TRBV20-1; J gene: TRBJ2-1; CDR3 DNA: TGCAGTGCTTCTCTAGCTTCCTACAATGAGCAGTTCTTC; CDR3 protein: CSASLASYNEQFF
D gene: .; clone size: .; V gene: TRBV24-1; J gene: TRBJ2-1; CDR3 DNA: TGTGCCACCAGTGATTTTCCCTCCTACAATGAGCAGTTCTTC; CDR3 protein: CATSDFPSYNEQFF
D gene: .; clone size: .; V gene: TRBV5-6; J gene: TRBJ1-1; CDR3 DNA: TGTGCCAGCAGACGGTGGGATCGGAACACTGAAGCTTTCTTT; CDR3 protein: CASRRWDRNTEAFF
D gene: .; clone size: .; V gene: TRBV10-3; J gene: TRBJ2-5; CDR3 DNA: TGTGCCATCAGTCCGGACCAAGAGACCCAGTACTTC; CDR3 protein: CAISPDQETQYF
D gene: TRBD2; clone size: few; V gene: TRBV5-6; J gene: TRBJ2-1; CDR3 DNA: TGTGCCAGCAGCTTCTCAGCGGGGGGACGCAATGAGCAGTTCTTC; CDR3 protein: CASSFSAGGRNEQFF
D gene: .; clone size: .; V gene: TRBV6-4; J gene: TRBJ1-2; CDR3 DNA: TGTGCCAGCAGTGGACAGGCCTCTAACTATGGCTACACCTTC; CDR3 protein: CASSGQASNYGYTF
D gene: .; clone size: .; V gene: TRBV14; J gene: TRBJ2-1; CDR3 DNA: TGTGCCAGCAGCCAAGGTCTAGGGTCGCGGAATGAGCAGTTCTTC; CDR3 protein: CASSQGLGSRNEQFF
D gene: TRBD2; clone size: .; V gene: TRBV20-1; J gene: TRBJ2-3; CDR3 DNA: TGCAGTGCCCGAGGGAGGGAGGGCCCGAATACGCAGTATTTT; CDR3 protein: CSARGREGPNTQYF